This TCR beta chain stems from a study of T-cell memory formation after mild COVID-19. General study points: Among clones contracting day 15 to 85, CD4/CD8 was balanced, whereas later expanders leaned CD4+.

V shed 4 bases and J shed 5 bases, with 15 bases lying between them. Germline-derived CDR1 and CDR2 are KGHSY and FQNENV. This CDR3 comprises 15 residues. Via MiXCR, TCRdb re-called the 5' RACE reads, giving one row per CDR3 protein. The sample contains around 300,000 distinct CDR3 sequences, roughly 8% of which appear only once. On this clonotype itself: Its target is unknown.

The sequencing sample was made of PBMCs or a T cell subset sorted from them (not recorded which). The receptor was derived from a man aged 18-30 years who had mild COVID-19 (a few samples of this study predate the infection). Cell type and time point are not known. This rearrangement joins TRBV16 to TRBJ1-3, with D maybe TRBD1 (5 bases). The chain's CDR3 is CASSPGRGFRNTIYF. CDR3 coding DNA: TGTGCCAGCAGCCCTGGCCGGGGGTTCAGAAACACCATATATTTT.